This is a list of T cell receptor beta chains from one sample in a study of blood T cell repertoires in COVID-19. Sequencing was performed with immunoSEQ multiplex PCR; in TCRdb, only in-frame clones are kept and a portion is missing. The sample includes almost 85,000 clones, around four fifths seen only once; the top ten take roughly 36%. Sample: peripheral blood. These receptors were taken from a man aged 80 or over with active or convalescent COVID-19. The CDR3 runs from the conserved cysteine through the conserved F or W. A D gene is named only where the DNA matches it firmly. Part of the rows lack a size; the others show once, few, many or a class for expanded clones.

>TRBV28|TRBJ2-7|.|12|large
CASSLNTYEQYF
TGTGCCAGCAGTTTAAACACCTACGAGCAGTACTTC
>TRBV5-1|TRBJ2-1|TRBD1|14|.
CASSLRQGIDEQFF
TGCGCCAGCAGCTTGAGACAGGGGATTGATGAGCAGTTCTTC
>TRBV6-5|TRBJ2-7|.|14|.
CASRDGSHSYEQYF
TGTGCCAGCCGGGACGGGAGCCATTCCTACGAGCAGTACTTC
>TRBV6-1|TRBJ1-2|.|12|.
CASSEGGHGYTF
TGTGCCAGCAGTGAGGGGGGGCATGGCTACACCTTC
>TRBV11-2|TRBJ2-3|TRBD2|16|few
CASRDRAGGTPDTQYF
TGTGCCAGCAGGGATCGGGCGGGGGGGACACCAGATACGCAGTATTTT
>TRBV15|TRBJ2-5|.|13|.
CATSRDPQETQYF
TGTGCCACCAGCAGAGACCCGCAAGAGACCCAGTACTTC
>TRBV11-1|TRBJ1-2|.|14|.
CASSLSTVSYGYTF
TGTGCCAGCAGCCTCTCGACAGTTTCGTATGGCTACACCTTC
>TRBV28|TRBJ1-3|TRBD1|15|few
CASTSFRGPGNTIYF
TGTGCCAGCACGAGTTTTAGGGGGCCTGGAAACACCATATATTTT
>TRBV2|TRBJ1-5|.|14|.
CASKRDYSNQPQHF
TGTGCCAGCAAGCGGGATTATAGCAATCAGCCCCAGCATTTT
>TRBV6-4|TRBJ2-2|.|16|.
CASSDSPGGGTGELFF
TGTGCCAGCAGTGACTCTCCAGGGGGAGGTACCGGGGAGCTGTTTTTT
>TRBV28|TRBJ1-2|TRBD1|13|.
CASSLDRGAGYTF
TGTGCCAGCAGTTTAGACAGGGGGGCTGGCTACACCTTC
>TRBV4-3|TRBJ1-3|TRBD1|15|.
CASSFDRVSGNTIYF
TGCGCCAGCAGCTTCGACAGGGTCTCTGGAAACACCATATATTTT
>TRBV30|TRBJ2-1|.|15|.
CAWSGRDSGYNEQFF
TGTGCCTGGAGTGGGAGGGATAGCGGTTACAATGAGCAGTTCTTC
>TRBV19|TRBJ1-1|TRBD1|17|few
CASSVSGTGFRNTEAFF
TGTGCCAGTAGTGTCTCCGGGACAGGGTTTCGGAACACTGAAGCTTTCTTT
>TRBV5-1|TRBJ2-1|TRBD1|15|.
CASSALGQGYNEQFF
TGCGCCAGCAGCGCGCTGGGACAGGGTTACAATGAGCAGTTCTTC
>TRBV4-2|TRBJ2-1|TRBD2|18|.
CASSQELSGLAGPNEQFF
TGTGCCAGCAGCCAAGAATTATCCGGGCTAGCGGGGCCCAATGAGCAGTTCTTC
>TRBV18|TRBJ2-2|TRBD2|19|.
CASSPWTSGGQGSTGELFF
TGTGCCAGCTCACCGTGGACTAGCGGGGGACAGGGGAGCACCGGGGAGCTGTTTTTT
>TRBV6-2/TRBV6-3|TRBJ2-3|.|15|once
CASSKPSVGTDTQYF
TGTGCCAGCAGTAAGCCTAGCGTTGGCACAGATACGCAGTATTTT
>TRBV14|TRBJ2-7|.|17|.
CASSRPSREGGSYEQYF
TGTGCCAGCAGCCGCCCCTCCCGTGAGGGAGGCTCCTACGAGCAGTACTTC
>TRBV5-1|TRBJ2-4|TRBD1|16|.
CASSLDGTVAKNIQYF
TGCGCCAGCAGCTTGGATGGGACAGTAGCCAAAAACATTCAGTACTTC
>TRBV6-1|TRBJ1-2|TRBD1|15|.
CASSEANRGIRGYTF
TGTGCCAGCAGTGAAGCCAACAGGGGAATTCGTGGCTACACCTTC
>TRBV7-9|TRBJ2-3|.|14|once
CASSLAIDTDTQYF
TGTGCCAGCAGCTTAGCGATAGACACAGATACGCAGTATTTT
>TRBV19|TRBJ1-2|.|14|.
CASSIRERGYGYTF
TGTGCCAGTAGTATCCGGGAGAGGGGCTATGGCTACACCTTC
>TRBV12-5|TRBJ2-2|TRBD2|16|.
CASGFSGTQNTGELFF
TGTGCTAGTGGTTTTAGCGGGACCCAGAACACCGGGGAGCTGTTTTTT
>TRBV5-1|TRBJ2-3|TRBD2|15|.
CASSLRRESTDTQYF
TGCGCCAGCAGCTTAAGGCGGGAGTCAACAGATACGCAGTATTTT
>TRBV9|TRBJ2-7|.|15|once
CASSVEGARTYEQYF
TGTGCCAGCAGCGTGGAAGGGGCCAGGACCTACGAGCAGTACTTC
>TRBV7-2|TRBJ1-3|.|14|.
CASSYDSSGNTIYF
TGTGCCAGCAGCTACGACAGCTCTGGAAACACCATATATTTT
>TRBV6-5|TRBJ2-6|.|15|.
CASSTRSSGANVLTF
TGTGCCAGCAGCACCAGAAGCTCTGGGGCCAACGTCCTGACTTTC
>TRBV7-2|TRBJ2-5|.|14|.
CASSSSGGQKTQYF
TGTGCCAGCAGCTCCTCCGGGGGTCAGAAGACCCAGTACTTC
>TRBV28|TRBJ2-4|TRBD2|16|.
CASGGFIAGAKNIQYF
TGTGCCAGCGGTGGATTCATAGCGGGAGCCAAAAACATTCAGTACTTC
>TRBV7-2|TRBJ2-5|TRBD2|14|.
CASSAFGGGETQYF
TGTGCCAGCAGCGCATTTGGGGGAGGGGAGACCCAGTACTTC
>TRBV5-1|TRBJ2-5|TRBD1|15|few
CASSALGTGVETQYF
TGCGCCAGCAGCGCCCTCGGGACAGGGGTTGAGACCCAGTACTTC
>TRBV7-2|TRBJ2-1|TRBD1|16|.
CASSLMPGQNHNEQFF
TGTGCCAGCAGCTTAATGCCGGGACAGAATCACAATGAGCAGTTCTTC
>TRBV6-2/TRBV6-3|TRBJ2-1|TRBD2|17|.
CASSFGLAGGLSNEQFF
TGTGCCAGCAGTTTCGGACTAGCGGGAGGTTTATCGAATGAGCAGTTCTTC
>TRBV19|TRBJ2-1|TRBD2|15|.
CASSIAGGSNNEQFF
TGTGCCAGTAGTATAGCCGGGGGGTCTAACAATGAGCAGTTCTTC
>TRBV11-3|TRBJ1-6|TRBD1|19|.
CASSLLPTLRTGSNSPLHF
TGTGCCAGCAGCTTATTACCCACCTTGAGGACAGGGTCGAATTCACCCCTCCACTTT
>TRBV5-1|TRBJ2-7|TRBD1|16|.
CASSLGLGQLSYEQYF
TGCGCCAGCAGCTTGGGATTGGGACAGCTCTCCTACGAGCAGTACTTC
>TRBV12-3/TRBV12-4|TRBJ2-7|.|12|.
CASRNDRYEQYF
TGTGCCAGCAGAAACGACAGGTACGAGCAGTACTTC
>TRBV28|TRBJ2-5|.|13|.
CASTDSNQETQYF
TGTGCCAGCACAGACAGCAACCAAGAGACCCAGTACTTC
>TRBV21-1|TRBJ1-6|.|21|.
CASSKARQGVLKWGDNSPLHF
TGTGCCAGCAGCAAAGCCCGACAGGGGGTCCTTAAGTGGGGAGATAATTCACCCCTCCACTTT
>TRBV6-5|TRBJ1-4|.|16|.
CASSYSLEQSTQKLFF
TGTGCCAGCAGTTACTCCCTGGAACAGAGTACGCAAAAACTGTTTTTT
>TRBV2|TRBJ1-1|TRBD1|12|.
CAGRQGTAEAFF
TGTGCCGGGCGACAGGGTACGGCTGAAGCTTTCTTT
>TRBV18|TRBJ1-5|TRBD1|16|.
CASSLTGGFDNQPQHF
TGTGCCAGCTCATTGACAGGGGGTTTTGACAATCAGCCCCAGCATTTT
>TRBV19|TRBJ1-5|TRBD1|16|.
CASTGDREGSNQPQHF
TGTGCCAGTACCGGGGACAGGGAGGGGAGCAATCAGCCCCAGCATTTT
>TRBV5-4|TRBJ2-2|TRBD1|15|.
CASSSTGPNTGELFF
TGTGCCAGCAGCTCGACAGGGCCTAACACCGGGGAGCTGTTTTTT
>TRBV29-1|TRBJ1-1|.|12|.
CSVEDWRLEAFF
TGCAGCGTTGAAGATTGGCGGCTTGAAGCTTTCTTT
>TRBV28|TRBJ2-1|TRBD2|16|.
CASRLVGTSGRGEQFF
TGTGCCAGCAGACTCGTTGGGACTAGCGGGAGAGGTGAGCAGTTCTTC
>TRBV9|TRBJ1-3|.|16|.
CASSGLLGGSGNTIYF
TGTGCCAGCAGCGGCCTGTTGGGGGGCTCTGGAAACACCATATATTTT
>TRBV28|TRBJ1-6|TRBD1|16|.
CASSFQGAPYNSPLHF
TGTGCCAGCAGTTTTCAGGGGGCGCCCTATAATTCACCCCTCCACTTT